Below, 17 T cell receptor beta chains from the same sample are listed, as sequenced in a study of T cells in Graves' hyperthyroidism and ophthalmopathy. It was RNA transcripts that yielded the amplified TCR beta CDR3 regions. Using the HTBI primer set, a first-round RT-PCR was run on the TCR CDR3. TCRdb fed the multiplex PCR reads into MiXCR, producing one record per CDR3 protein. Among around 420,000 distinct CDR3 sequences listed, roughly 14% were seen once. What was sequenced was blood. The receptors come from a woman younger than 35 with Graves' hyperthyroidism.

This clonotype was seen repeatedly, ten times or more. The chain is built from TRBV7-2 and TRBJ2-7; possible D gene TRBD1, 5 bases. CDR1 is SGHTA, CDR2 FQGNSA, per germline. The V end was cut by 4 bases, the J end by 5 bases, with 15 bases between. The CDR3 extends over 14 amino acids. The CDR3 loop reads CASSSLRVGHEQYF. Here the CDR3 DNA reads TGTGCCAGCAGCTCCCTCAGGGTTGGTCACGAGCAGTACTTC.

This clonotype was detected ten times or more. The CDR3 nucleotides are TGTGCCAGCAGTGGTAGGAGGTACTACGAGCAGTACTTC. It encodes CASSGRRYYEQYF. V is TRBV2 and J is TRBJ2-7, with D possibly TRBD2 on 5 matching bases. CDR1 SNHLY and CDR2 FYNNEI come from the germline V gene. This CDR3 region has 13 residues. Trimming stripped 4 bases from V and 3 bases from J, with 10 bases between.

The genes are TRBV9 and TRBJ2-6; D may be TRBD1 (6 bases). The V gene lost 4 bases and the J gene lost 0 bases, with 26 bases spanning the gap. Germline-derived CDR1 and CDR2 are SGDLS and YYNGEE. The CDR3 is made up of 21 amino acids. The CDR3 sequence: CASSLSAPRAGRGSGANVLTF. The CDR3, as DNA: TGTGCCAGCAGCCTCTCAGCCCCCCGCGCCGGCAGGGGCTCTGGGGCCAACGTCCTGACTTTC. The full variable domain, its missing parts supplied by reference TRBV9 and TRBJ2-6, is DSGVTQTPKHLITATGQRVTLRCSPRSGDLSVYWYQQSLDQGLQFLIQYYNGEERAKGNILERFSAQQFPDLHSELNLSSLELGDSALYFCASSLSAPRAGRGSGANVLTFGAGSRLTVL.

This clonotype was counted at least ten times. The chain employs TRBV6-1 and TRBJ1-1; D is possibly TRBD1 (6 bases). Germline V gives CDR1 MNHNS, CDR2 SASEGT. V lost 7 bases to trimming and J lost 4 bases, with 16 bases between them. This CDR3 has 14 amino acids. In nucleotides, the CDR3 is TGTGCCAGCACCTCCGGGACATCGAGCACTGAAGCTTTCTTT. As protein: CASTSGTSSTEAFF.

The chain employs TRBV5-1 and TRBJ2-1, with D possibly being TRBD1 (6 bases). Germline CDR1 and CDR2: SGHRS and YFSETQ. This CDR3 is 14 amino acids long. V lost 7 bases and J lost 2, with 13 bases in between. CDR3 residues: CASASGTPYNEQFF. In DNA, the CDR3 is TGCGCCAGCGCTTCCGGGACACCCTACAATGAGCAGTTCTTC.

The chain combines TRBV20-1 with TRBJ2-7, with 11 bases matching TRBD2. The germline CDR1 and CDR2 sequences are DFQATT and SNEGSKA (reference sequence). The CDR3 contains 16 residues. Unmatched junction bases numbered 8, after V lost 0 bases and J lost 4 bases. Here the CDR3 reads CSARDLSSGRAYEQYF. CDR3 DNA sequence: TGCAGTGCTAGAGATCTTAGTAGCGGGAGGGCGTACGAGCAGTACTTC.

This clonotype showed up many times. J is TRBJ1-5 and V is TRBV6-2 or TRBV6-3; TRBD1 agrees at 9 bases. Losses at the gene ends were 8 bases for V and 6 bases for J; bases not matched to a gene: 2. Germline V CDR1 and CDR2: MNHEY, SVGEGT. The CDR3 runs 12 residues. CDR3 nucleotides: TGTGCCAGCGGACAGGGGCCTCAGCCCCAGCATTTT. The encoded protein is CASGQGPQPQHF.

This clonotype was counted only a few times. V is TRBV11-2 and J is TRBJ1-1; 8 nucleotides line up with TRBD1. The trim removed 5 bases at V and 3 bases at J, leaving 8 bases unmatched. This CDR3 spans 15 amino acids. Germline V gene data show CDR1 as SGHAT and CDR2 as FQNNGV. As DNA, the CDR3 is TGTGCCAGCAGCGCCCGCGACAGGGGCTACACTGAAGCTTTCTTT. The encoded protein is CASSARDRGYTEAFF.

The gene calls are TRBV28 and TRBJ2-7; TRBD1 agrees at 7 bases. Germline-derived CDR1 and CDR2 are MDHEN and SYDVKM. V dropped 6 bases and J dropped 2; count of bases not matched to a gene: 13. The CDR3 is made up of 16 amino acids. CDR3 bases: TGTGCCAGCAGCTCCCTGGGGAACAGGGGCCCCTACGAGCAGTACTTC. Protein: CASSSLGNRGPYEQYF.

This rearrangement joins TRBV19 to TRBJ1-1, with D tentatively TRBD1 (6 bases). Trimming pared 4 bases from V and 3 bases from J, leaving 15 bases between. The CDR3 length is 15 residues. Looked up from germline, CDR1 is LNHDA and CDR2 is SQIVND (reference sequence). In DNA, the CDR3 is TGTGCCAGTAGTACCACCTGGACAGCCGACACTGAAGCTTTCTTT. Its translation is CASSTTWTADTEAFF. Using reference TRBV19 and TRBJ1-1 for the parts outside the CDR3, the full variable domain is DGGITQSPKYLFRKEGQNVTLSCEQNLNHDAMYWYRQDPGQGLRLIYYSQIVNDFQKGDIAEGYSVSREKKESFPLTVTSAQKNPTAFYLCASSTTWTADTEAFFGQGTRLTVV.

This clonotype was counted only a few times. The chain carries TRBV29-1 and TRBJ2-3, with 11 nucleotides matching TRBD1. Germline V gene sequence: CDR1 SQVTM, CDR2 ANQGSEA. The CDR3 spans 13 residues. J lost 1 base, V lost 6 bases, and 0 bases had no gene match. CDR3 coding DNA: TGCAGCGTGGGACAGGGGGGCACAGATACGCAGTATTTT. Amino acid sequence: CSVGQGGTDTQYF.

The count of this clonotype is one. V and J are TRBV11-2 and TRBJ2-2, with 10 bases aligning to TRBD2. Per germline, CDR1 SGHAT and CDR2 FQNNGV. CDR3 size: 16 residues. The V gene end was trimmed by 6 bases and the J gene end by 3 bases; junction bases not matched to a gene: 7. Here the CDR3 DNA reads TGTGCCAGCAGATCAAGCGGGGGGGCCGACACCGGGGAGCTGTTTTTT. Amino acid sequence: CASRSSGGADTGELFF.

This clonotype has a handful of counts. This chain joins TRBV20-1 and TRBJ2-5, with D perhaps TRBD2 (6 bases). The CDR3 runs 15 residues. From germline, CDR1 is DFQATT and CDR2 SNEGSKA (reference sequence). The ends were cut back, 0 bases at V and 5 bases at J, with 16 bases in the middle. The CDR3 DNA sequence: TGCAGTGCTAGAGATGTCAGTCTTGCGGGGGAGACCCAGTACTTC. Its protein product is CSARDVSLAGETQYF.

This clonotype was seen a few times. The J gene is TRBJ1-6, the V gene TRBV19; no definite D call. The CDR3 sequence is 13 residues long. Trimming removed 5 bases from V and 7 bases from J, with 9 bases in between. Germline CDR1 and CDR2: LNHDA and SQIVND (reference sequence). CDR3 sequence: CASSAQFNSPLHF. The CDR3 region has the DNA TGTGCCAGTAGTGCACAGTTCAATTCACCCCTCCACTTT.

This clonotype was counted ten times or more. The J gene is TRBJ2-1, the V gene TRBV20-1; D remains ambiguous. This CDR3 spans 16 amino acids. V lost 0 bases and J 5 bases, leaving 17 bases between the germline ends. In germline, CDR1 is DFQATT, CDR2 SNEGSKA (reference sequence). The CDR3 is CSARDLLSGYNNEQFF. The CDR3 nucleotides read TGCAGTGCTAGAGACCTCCTCTCGGGTTATAACAATGAGCAGTTCTTC.

This clonotype was observed at least ten times. In DNA, the CDR3 is TGTGCCAGCAGAAGCCGTGGGGGGGGCCAATACGAGCAGTACTTC. This gives the protein CASRSRGGGQYEQYF. The V call is TRBV28, the J call TRBJ2-7, with D perhaps matching TRBD2 (7 bases). Germline CDR1 reads MDHEN; CDR2 reads SYDVKM. This CDR3 is built from 15 residues. The V end lost 6 bases, the J end lost 4 bases, and 19 bases lay between the germline ends.

In this sample, this clonotype turned up a few times. Possible read error: a much larger clone is one base away. The genes are TRBV7-2 and TRBJ2-1; tentatively, D is TRBD2 (6 bases). CDR3 size: 15 residues. Per germline, CDR1 SGHTA and CDR2 FQGNSA. CDR3 in amino acids: CASSWAGSSYNEQVF. The CDR3 nucleotides read TGTGCCAGCAGTTGGGCGGGGAGCTCCTACAATGAGCAGGTCTTC.